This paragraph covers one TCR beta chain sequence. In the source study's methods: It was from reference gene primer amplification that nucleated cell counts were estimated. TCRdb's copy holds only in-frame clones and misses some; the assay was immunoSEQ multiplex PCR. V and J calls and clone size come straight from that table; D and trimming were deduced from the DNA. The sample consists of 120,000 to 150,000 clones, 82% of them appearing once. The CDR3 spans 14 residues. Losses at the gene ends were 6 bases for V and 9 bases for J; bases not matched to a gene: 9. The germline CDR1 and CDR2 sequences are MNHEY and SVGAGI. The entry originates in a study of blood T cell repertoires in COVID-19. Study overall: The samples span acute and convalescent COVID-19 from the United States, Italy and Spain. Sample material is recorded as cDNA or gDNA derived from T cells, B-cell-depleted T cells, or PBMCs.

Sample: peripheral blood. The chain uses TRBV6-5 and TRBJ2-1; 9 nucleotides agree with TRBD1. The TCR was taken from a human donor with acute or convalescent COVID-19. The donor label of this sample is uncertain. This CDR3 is CASSSDRGWGEQFF. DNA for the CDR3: TGTGCCAGCAGCTCGGACAGGGGATGGGGTGAGCAGTTCTTC.